Each of the 27 T cell receptor beta chains below was sequenced from the same sample in a study of STAT5B mutations in CD4+ large granular lymphocyte leukemia. Sequencing was performed with immunoSEQ multiplex PCR; in TCRdb, only in-frame clones are kept and a portion is missing. The sample records some 40,000 clones, around 84% being singletons. The sample taken for sequencing was CD4+ T cells from blood buffy coats. The receptor source for this set is a human donor in good health.

This clone was found a few times. V usage is TRBV18 and J usage is TRBJ1-5; the match to TRBD1 covers 8 bases. V shed 5 bases and J 1 base; nucleotides not matched to a gene: 4. This CDR3 has 15 residues. CDR1 is KGHSH and CDR2 is LQKENI in the germline V gene. The DNA for the CDR3 is TGTGCCAGCTCATCTGGACAGGGAAGCAATCAGCCCCAGCATTTT. Its protein is CASSSGQGSNQPQHF.

This chain connects TRBV4-2 to TRBJ1-5, with no clear D. This CDR3 has 18 amino acids. Germline V gene lookup returns CDR1 LGHNA and CDR2 YNFKEQ. The V and J ends lost 0 bases and 2 bases respectively, with 17 bases between them. The CDR3 reads CASSQDYLATMGNQPQHF. CDR3 DNA sequence: TGTGCCAGCAGCCAAGATTATTTGGCCACCATGGGCAATCAGCCCCAGCATTTT.

CDR3 nucleotides: TGTGCCAGCTCCCCCAGGGGGAACCAAGAGACCCAGTACTTC. Its translation is CASSPRGNQETQYF. The chain couples TRBV18 to TRBJ2-5; 7 bases align to TRBD1. The V gene's germline CDR1 is KGHSH and CDR2 LQKENI. V shed 6 bases, J shed 0 bases, and the junction held 4 bases outside the gene matches. The CDR3 has 14 residues.

The chain combines TRBV2 with TRBJ1-3; D is uncertain. Germline assignment: CDR1 SNHLY and CDR2 FYNNEI. Trimming stripped 4 bases from V and 0 bases from J, with 13 bases between. The CDR3 has 16 amino acids. CDR3: CASSVEGSFSGNTIYF. CDR3 in DNA: TGTGCCAGCAGTGTGGAGGGATCCTTCTCTGGAAACACCATATATTTT.

The chain recombines TRBV5-4 with TRBJ1-2, with TRBD1 identical over 8 bases. The CDR3 contains 14 residues. Germline-derived CDR1 and CDR2 are SGHNT and YYREEE (reference sequence). After removal of 2 bases from V and 0 bases from J, the junction contained 0 bases not matched to a gene. The CDR3 spells CASSLQGANYGYTF. The CDR3 coding sequence is TGTGCCAGCAGCTTACAGGGGGCTAACTATGGCTACACCTTC.

In this sample, this clone turned up once. This rearrangement joins TRBV30 to TRBJ1-5; TRBD1 matches at 9 bases. Trimming cost V 0 bases and J 6 bases; bases outside gene matches: 6. Germline values: CDR1 GTSNPN, CDR2 SVGIG (reference sequence). CDR3 size: 15 residues. The CDR3 spells CAWSVNRGRRQPQHF. CDR3 coding DNA: TGTGCCTGGAGTGTAAACAGGGGGCGTCGTCAGCCCCAGCATTTT. Variable domain in full (rest from reference TRBV30 and TRBJ1-5): SQTIHQWPATLVQPVGSPLSLECTVEGTSNPNLYWYRQAAGRGLQLLFYSVGIGQISSEVPQNLSASRPQDRQFILSSKKLLLSDSGFYLCAWSVNRGRRQPQHFGDGTRLSIL.

The rearrangement uses TRBV7-2 and TRBJ2-3; TRBD2 matches at 8 bases. This CDR3 spans 15 amino acids. Germline CDR1 reads SGHTA; CDR2 reads FQGNSA. With 4 bases clipped from V and 0 bases from J, the junction kept 3 bases outside the gene matches. The CDR3 spells CASSSAGVSTDTQYF. CDR3 nucleotide sequence: TGTGCCAGCAGCTCAGCGGGGGTTAGCACAGATACGCAGTATTTT.

The V and J genes are TRBV9 and TRBJ2-5, with TRBD1 as a possible D gene (6 bases). The CDR3 spans 17 residues. The germline gives CDR1 SGDLS, CDR2 YYNGEE. Trimming took off 2 bases at V and 3 bases at J, with 20 bases between the two ends. The CDR3 is CASSVGVLAAGEETQYF. As DNA, the CDR3 is TGTGCCAGCAGCGTTGGAGTGCTGGCGGCAGGGGAAGAGACCCAGTACTTC.

This clone appeared a single time. In nucleotides, the CDR3 is TGTGCCAGCTCACCCGAGCGGGCCGAGCAGTACTTC. Its translation: CASSPERAEQYF. The genes are TRBV18 and TRBJ2-7; TRBD2 might be the D (6 bases). CDR1 and CDR2 (germline): KGHSH, LQKENI. The length of the CDR3 is 12 residues. V gave up 3 bases and J gave up 6 bases, with 9 bases separating them.

This clone was detected once. This chain joins TRBV6-1 and TRBJ2-7; 7 nucleotides line up with TRBD1. Germline trimming cut 7 bases from V and 6 bases from J; bases unmatched to any gene: 9. Germline V gene data show CDR1 as MNHNS and CDR2 as SASEGT. CDR3 size: 13 residues. DNA of the CDR3: TGTGCCAGCACACCGGGACAGACGGTCGAGCAGTACTTC. Protein sequence: CASTPGQTVEQYF.

This clone appeared a few times. V usage is TRBV5-4 and J usage is TRBJ2-2; possibly TRBD1 for D (7 bases). The CDR3 contains 16 residues. V lost 3 bases and J 2 bases, leaving 14 bases between the germline ends. CDR1 is SGHNT, CDR2 YYREEE, per germline (reference sequence). DNA for the CDR3: TGTGCCAGCAGCTCTGGCGGGACAGCAAACACCGGGGAGCTGTTTTTT. Translating it yields CASSSGGTANTGELFF.

This clone was seen once. The rearrangement joins TRBV5-1 to TRBJ1-4; the match to TRBD1 covers 9 bases. Germline trimming cut 0 bases from V and 5 bases from J; bases unmatched to any gene: 5. The germline gives CDR1 SGHRS, CDR2 YFSETQ. The CDR3 runs 16 residues. CDR3 nucleotides: TGCGCCAGCAGCTTGGCTCCCGGGACAGGGAATGAAAAACTGTTTTTT. Its protein is CASSLAPGTGNEKLFF.

The chain links TRBV7-3 to TRBJ2-3, with 14 bases identical to TRBD2. Germline assignment: CDR1 SGHTA and CDR2 FQGTGA. The CDR3 covers 17 residues. Losses at the gene ends were 5 bases for V and 3 bases for J; bases not matched to a gene: 7. The CDR3 region has the DNA TGTGCCAGCAGCCCTCGGAGACTAGCGGGGGGGACAGATACGCAGTATTTT. Translating gives CASSPRRLAGGTDTQYF. The entire variable domain, with the rest obtained from reference TRBV7-3 and TRBJ2-3, is as follows: GAGVSQTPSNKVTEKGKYVELRCDPISGHTALYWYRQSLGQGPEFLIYFQGTGAADDSGLPNDRFFAVRPEGSVSTLKIQRTERGDSAVYLCASSPRRLAGGTDTQYFGPGTRLTVL.

This clone occurred a few times. The CDR3 is CASSRDRENQPQHF. The CDR3 region has the DNA TGTGCCAGTAGTCGGGACAGGGAGAATCAGCCCCAGCATTTT. This chain uses TRBV19 with TRBJ1-5; TRBD1 agrees at 9 bases. This CDR3 comprises 14 residues. CDR1 and CDR2 from the germline V gene are LNHDA and SQIVND (reference sequence). V trimming: 5 bases; J trimming: 4 bases; junction bases outside the gene matches: 3.

V is TRBV18 and J is TRBJ2-1; no clear D gene. Trimming removed 6 bases from V and 0 bases from J, with 12 bases in between. Germline loops: CDR1 KGHSH, CDR2 LQKENI. The CDR3 length is 15 residues. This chain's CDR3 is CASSPGESSYNEQFF. CDR3 bases: TGTGCCAGCTCCCCGGGCGAGAGCTCCTACAATGAGCAGTTCTTC.

The chain joins TRBV6-6 to TRBJ1-3; D call uncertain. Between the trimmed V and J ends, which lost 4 bases and 1 base, there was a span of 5 bases. Germline V gives CDR1 MNHNY, CDR2 SVGAGI (reference sequence). The CDR3 consists of 13 residues. The CDR3 DNA follows: TGTGCCAGCAGTTTGGGATCTGGAAACACCATATATTTT. Translating it yields CASSLGSGNTIYF.

This clone came up once. V is TRBV7-9 and J is TRBJ1-4; unclear D gene. The V end lost 5 bases, the J end lost 8 bases, and 15 bases lay between the germline ends. The CDR3 sequence is 14 residues long. CDR1 is SEHNR, CDR2 FQNEAQ, per germline (reference sequence). CDR3 nucleotides: TGTGCCAGCAGCCCTAGGACCAGTGGAGAAAAACTGTTTTTT. Protein product: CASSPRTSGEKLFF.

J is TRBJ1-1 and V is TRBV7-8; possible D gene TRBD1, 6 bases. In germline, CDR1 is SGHVS, CDR2 FQNEAQ. The V end was cut by 4 bases, the J end by 1 base, with 10 bases between. The CDR3 consists of 14 residues. The CDR3 nucleotides are TGTGCCAGCAGCTCGGACAGAGCGAACACTGAAGCTTTCTTT. It translates to CASSSDRANTEAFF.

This chain joins TRBV6-5 and TRBJ1-2; D unclear. Deletions cut 2 bases from V and 0 bases from J, with 4 bases between. The CDR3 is 13 amino acids. The germline gives CDR1 MNHEY, CDR2 SVGAGI. The DNA of the CDR3 is TGTGCCAGCAGTTACAAGGCTAACTATGGCTACACCTTC. Amino acid sequence: CASSYKANYGYTF.

This chain joins TRBV19 and TRBJ2-1; D is possibly TRBD2 (6 bases). Germline V gene lookup returns CDR1 LNHDA and CDR2 SQIVND (reference sequence). The CDR3 length is 14 residues. V gave up 3 bases and J gave up 5 bases, with 11 bases separating them. CDR3: CASSISGGNNEQFF. In DNA, the CDR3 is TGTGCCAGTAGTATTAGCGGAGGAAACAATGAGCAGTTCTTC.

The chain employs TRBV5-4 and TRBJ2-7; the match to TRBD2 covers 10 bases. Trimming took 3 bases from V and 7 from J; bases not matched to a gene: 7. There are 14 residues in the CDR3. CDR1 SGHNT and CDR2 YYREEE come from the germline V gene (reference sequence). CDR3 nucleotide sequence: TGTGCCAGCAGCTATTTAGCGGGAGGAGGAGAGCAGTACTTC. Its translation: CASSYLAGGGEQYF.

There are a few counts of this clone. This chain joins TRBV7-9 and TRBJ2-1; 9 nucleotides align to TRBD2. With 3 bases clipped from V and 4 bases from J, the junction kept 4 bases outside the gene matches. Germline assignment: CDR1 SEHNR and CDR2 FQNEAQ (reference sequence). The CDR3 covers 15 residues. This CDR3 reads CASSLSGGLYNEQFF. CDR3 nucleotide sequence: TGTGCCAGCAGCTTGAGCGGGGGGCTATACAATGAGCAGTTCTTC.

This clone has more than one count but fewer than ten. The chain uses TRBV6-7 and TRBJ1-2; TRBD1 is a possible D gene (5 bases). TRBV6-7 has ORF status, its function being uncertain. The CDR3 contains 14 residues. V was clipped by 7 bases and J by 0 bases, with 12 bases between them. The CDR3 DNA follows: TGTGCCAGCAAAAACAGGAGTCCTAACTATGGCTACACCTTC. Translating it yields CASKNRSPNYGYTF.

This chain links TRBV9 with TRBJ2-1; TRBD2 matches 13 bases. In germline, CDR1 is SGDLS, CDR2 YYNGEE. The junction had 9 bases not matched to a gene; V was cut back by 0 bases and J by 3 bases. This CDR3 has 19 residues. CDR3 DNA: TGTGCCAGCAGCGTAGGACTAGCGGGAGGCCCAACCCACTACAATGAGCAGTTCTTC. It is translated as CASSVGLAGGPTHYNEQFF.

The chain has TRBV2 and TRBJ2-2; 8 bases map to TRBD1. Germline V gene lookup returns CDR1 SNHLY and CDR2 FYNNEI. The CDR3 length is 13 residues. Trimming removed 8 bases from V and 4 bases from J; junction bases left unmatched: 3. In nucleotides, the CDR3 is TGTGCCAGCCGACAGGGGCCCACCGGGGAGCTGTTTTTT. Protein: CASRQGPTGELFF.

This clone occurred a few times. The chain combines TRBV5-4 with TRBJ2-3; 13 bases agree with TRBD2. Germline V gene lookup returns CDR1 SGHNT and CDR2 YYREEE (reference sequence). V shed 4 bases and J 2 bases; nucleotides not matched to a gene: 7. The CDR3 extends over 17 amino acids. Here the CDR3 DNA reads TGTGCCAGCAGCGTCCGACTAGCGGGGGGCCCCACAGATACGCAGTATTTT. Protein: CASSVRLAGGPTDTQYF. Full variable domain (rest looked up from reference TRBV5-4 and TRBJ2-3): ETGVTQSPTHLIKTRGQQVTLRCSSQSGHNTVSWYQQALGQGPQFIFQYYREEENGRGNFPPRFSGLQFPNYSSELNVNALELDDSALYLCASSVRLAGGPTDTQYFGPGTRLTVL.

This chain connects TRBV19 to TRBJ1-1; the match to TRBD1 covers 10 bases. V gave up 6 bases and J gave up 6 bases; unmatched junction bases: 4. The germline V gene encodes CDR1 LNHDA and CDR2 SQIVND (reference sequence). The CDR3 totals 13 residues. The CDR3 bases are TGTGCCAGTAGGACAGGGGGCGGGGCTGAAGCTTTCTTT. Its protein is CASRTGGGAEAFF.